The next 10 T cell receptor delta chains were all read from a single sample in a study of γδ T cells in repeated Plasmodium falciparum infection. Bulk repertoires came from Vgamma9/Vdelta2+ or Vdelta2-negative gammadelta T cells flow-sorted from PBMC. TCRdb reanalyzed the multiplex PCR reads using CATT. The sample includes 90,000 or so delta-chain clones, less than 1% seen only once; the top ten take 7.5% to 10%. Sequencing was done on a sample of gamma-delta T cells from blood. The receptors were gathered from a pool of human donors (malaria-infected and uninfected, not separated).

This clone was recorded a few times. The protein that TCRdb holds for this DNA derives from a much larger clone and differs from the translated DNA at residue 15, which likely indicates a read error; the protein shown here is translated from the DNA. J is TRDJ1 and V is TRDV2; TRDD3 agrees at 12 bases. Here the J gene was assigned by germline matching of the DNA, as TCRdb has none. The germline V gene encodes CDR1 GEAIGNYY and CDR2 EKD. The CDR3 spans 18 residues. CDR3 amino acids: CACDTGLLGDTHTDRLIF. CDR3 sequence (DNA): TGTGCCTGTGACACCGGGCTACTGGGGGATACCCACACCGATAGACTCATCTTT.

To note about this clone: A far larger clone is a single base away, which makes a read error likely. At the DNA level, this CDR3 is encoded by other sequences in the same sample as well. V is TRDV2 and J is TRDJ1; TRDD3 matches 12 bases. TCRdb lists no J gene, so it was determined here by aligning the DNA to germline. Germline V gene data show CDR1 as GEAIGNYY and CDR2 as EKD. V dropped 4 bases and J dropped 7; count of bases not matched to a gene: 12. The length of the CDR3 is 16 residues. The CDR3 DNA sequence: TGTGCCTGTGATCGAGTACTGGGGGATACCTCCCTTAAACTCATCTTT. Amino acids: CACDRVLGDTSLKLIF.

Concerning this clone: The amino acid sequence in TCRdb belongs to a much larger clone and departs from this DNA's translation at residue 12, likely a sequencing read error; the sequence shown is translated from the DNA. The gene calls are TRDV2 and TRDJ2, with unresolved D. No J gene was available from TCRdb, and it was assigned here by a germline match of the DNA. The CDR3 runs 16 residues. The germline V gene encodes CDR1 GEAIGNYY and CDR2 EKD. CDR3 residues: CACDTVYGRGTTQLFF. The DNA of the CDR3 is TGTGCCTGTGACACCGTATATGGGAGAGGGACAACACAACTCTTCTTT.

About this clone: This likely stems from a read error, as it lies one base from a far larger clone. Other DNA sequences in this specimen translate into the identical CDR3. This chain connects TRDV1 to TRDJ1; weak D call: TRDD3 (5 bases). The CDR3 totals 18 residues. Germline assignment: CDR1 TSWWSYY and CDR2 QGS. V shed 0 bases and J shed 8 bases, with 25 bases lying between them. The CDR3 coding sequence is TGTGCTCTTGGGGAACTAGTTCACGAGAGCTGTGGAGATACAAAACTCATCTTT. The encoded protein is CALGELVHESCGDTKLIF.

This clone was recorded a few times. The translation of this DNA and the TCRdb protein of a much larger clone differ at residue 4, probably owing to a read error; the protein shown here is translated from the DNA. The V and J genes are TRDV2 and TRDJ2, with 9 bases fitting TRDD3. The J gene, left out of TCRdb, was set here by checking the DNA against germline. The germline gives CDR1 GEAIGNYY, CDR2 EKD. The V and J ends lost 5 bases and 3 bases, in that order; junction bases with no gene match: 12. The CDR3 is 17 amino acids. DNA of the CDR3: TGTGCCTGTGGCCCCGTACTGGGGGAGAAACTGACAGCACAACTCTTCTTT. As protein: CACGPVLGEKLTAQLFF.

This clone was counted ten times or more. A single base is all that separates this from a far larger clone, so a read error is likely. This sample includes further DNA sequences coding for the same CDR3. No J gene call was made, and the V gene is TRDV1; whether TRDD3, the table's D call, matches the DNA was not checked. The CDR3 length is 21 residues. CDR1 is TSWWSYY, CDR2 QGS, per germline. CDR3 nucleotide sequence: TGTGCTCTTGGGGAATTCACGGCGGTACTGGGGGATACTGTCGTCATGGATAAGCTCATCTTT. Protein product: CALGEFTAVLGDTVVMDKLIF.

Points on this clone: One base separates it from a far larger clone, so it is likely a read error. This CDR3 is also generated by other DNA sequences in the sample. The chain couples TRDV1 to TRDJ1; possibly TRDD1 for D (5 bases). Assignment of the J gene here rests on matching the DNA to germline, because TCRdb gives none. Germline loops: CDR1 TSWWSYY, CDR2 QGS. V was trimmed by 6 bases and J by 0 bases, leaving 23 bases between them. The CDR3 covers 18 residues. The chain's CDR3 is CALGEIAQVVPHTDKLIF. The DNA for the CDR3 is TGTGCTCTTGGTGAAATTGCTCAAGTCGTCCCCCACACCGATAAACTCATCTTT.

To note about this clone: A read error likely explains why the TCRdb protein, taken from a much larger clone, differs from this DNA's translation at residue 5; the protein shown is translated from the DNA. The CDR3 DNA reads TGTGCCTGTGACCCCCTCGGGGATACGCTTCCCGTCGCCGATAAACTCATCTTT. Translating gives CACDPLGDTLPVADKLIF. The chain combines TRDV2 with TRDJ1; TRDD3 matches at 9 bases. From germline, CDR1 is GEAIGNYY and CDR2 EKD. The V segment lost 3 bases and the J segment 3 bases; nucleotides outside the gene matches: 16. The CDR3 contains 18 residues.

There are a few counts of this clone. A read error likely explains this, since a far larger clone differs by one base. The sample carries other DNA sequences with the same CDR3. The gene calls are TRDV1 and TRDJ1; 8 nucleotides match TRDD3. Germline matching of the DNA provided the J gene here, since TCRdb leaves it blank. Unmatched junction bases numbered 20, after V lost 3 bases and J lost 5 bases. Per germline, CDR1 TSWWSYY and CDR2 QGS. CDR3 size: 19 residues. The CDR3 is CALGDHLVSRGITKDKLIF. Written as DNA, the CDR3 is TGTGCTCTTGGGGATCACTTAGTTAGTCGGGGGATAACCAAGGATAAACTCATCTTT.

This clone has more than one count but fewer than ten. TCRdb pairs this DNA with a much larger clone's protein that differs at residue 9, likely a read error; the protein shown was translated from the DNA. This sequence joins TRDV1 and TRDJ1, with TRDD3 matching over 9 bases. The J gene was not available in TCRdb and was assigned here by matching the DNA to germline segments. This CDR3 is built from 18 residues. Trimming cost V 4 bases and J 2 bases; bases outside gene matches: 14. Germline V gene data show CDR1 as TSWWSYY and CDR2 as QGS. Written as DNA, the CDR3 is TGTGCTCTTGGGGTCCCTGGGGGTAGGGGATACGAGACCGATAAACTCATCTTT. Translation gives CALGVPGGRGYETDKLIF.